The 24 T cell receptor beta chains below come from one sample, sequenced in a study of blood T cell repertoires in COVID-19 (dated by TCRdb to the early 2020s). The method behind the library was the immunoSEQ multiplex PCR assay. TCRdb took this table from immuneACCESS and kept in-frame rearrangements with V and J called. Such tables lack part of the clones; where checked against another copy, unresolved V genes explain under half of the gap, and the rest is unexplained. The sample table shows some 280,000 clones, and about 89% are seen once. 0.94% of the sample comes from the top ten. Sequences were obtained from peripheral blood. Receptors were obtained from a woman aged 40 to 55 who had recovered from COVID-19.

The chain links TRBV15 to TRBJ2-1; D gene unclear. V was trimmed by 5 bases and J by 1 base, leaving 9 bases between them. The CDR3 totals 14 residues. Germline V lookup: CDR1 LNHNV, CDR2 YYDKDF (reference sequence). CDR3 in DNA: TGTGCCACCAGCTTCCGGCGGTCCTACAATGAGCAGTTCTTC. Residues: CATSFRRSYNEQFF. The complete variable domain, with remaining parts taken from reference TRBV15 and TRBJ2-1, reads DAMVIQNPRYQVTQFGKPVTLSCSQTLNHNVMYWYQQKSSQAPKLLFHYYDKDFNNEADTPDNFQSRRPNTSFCFLDIRSPGLGDTAMYLCATSFRRSYNEQFFGPGTRLTVL.

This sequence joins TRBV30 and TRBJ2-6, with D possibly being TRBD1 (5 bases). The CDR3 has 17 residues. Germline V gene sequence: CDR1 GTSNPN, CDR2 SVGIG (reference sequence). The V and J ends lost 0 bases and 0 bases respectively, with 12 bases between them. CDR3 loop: CAWSVQEGDSGANVLTF. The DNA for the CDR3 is TGTGCCTGGAGTGTACAGGAAGGAGACTCTGGGGCCAACGTCCTGACTTTC.

The CDR3 region has the DNA TGTGCCAGCAGCTTAGCGGGGGGGCAAGAGACCCAGTACTTC. It translates to CASSLAGGQETQYF. The V gene is TRBV7-9, the J gene TRBJ2-5; 7 positions match TRBD2. The germline V gene has CDR1 SEHNR and CDR2 FQNEAQ (reference sequence). The CDR3 has 14 amino acids. V trimming: 0 bases; J trimming: 2 bases; junction bases outside the gene matches: 0.

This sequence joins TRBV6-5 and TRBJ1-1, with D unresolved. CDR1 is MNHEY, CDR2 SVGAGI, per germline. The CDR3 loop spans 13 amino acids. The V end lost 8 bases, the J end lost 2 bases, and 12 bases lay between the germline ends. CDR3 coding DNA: TGTGCCAGCTATCCCCAACTTAACACTGAAGCTTTCTTT. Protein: CASYPQLNTEAFF.

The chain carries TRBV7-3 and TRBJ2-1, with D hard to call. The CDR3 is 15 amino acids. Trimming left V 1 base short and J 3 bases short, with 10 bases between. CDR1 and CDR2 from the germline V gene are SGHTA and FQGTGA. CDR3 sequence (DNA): TGTGCCAGCAGCTTAAGTATCGGTAACTACAATGAGCAGTTCTTC. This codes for CASSLSIGNYNEQFF.

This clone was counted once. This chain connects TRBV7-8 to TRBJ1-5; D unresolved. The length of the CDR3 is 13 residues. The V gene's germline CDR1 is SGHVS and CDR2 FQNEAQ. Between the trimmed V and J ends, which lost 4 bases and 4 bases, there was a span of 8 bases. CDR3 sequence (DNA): TGTGCCAGCAGCTCTATGCATAATCAGCCCCAGCATTTT. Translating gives CASSSMHNQPQHF. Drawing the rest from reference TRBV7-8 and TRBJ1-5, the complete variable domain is GAGVSQSPRYKVAKRGQDVALRCDPISGHVSLFWYQQALGQGPEFLTYFQNEAQLDKSGLPSDRFFAERPEGSVSTLKIQRTQQEDSAVYLCASSSMHNQPQHFGDGTRLSIL.

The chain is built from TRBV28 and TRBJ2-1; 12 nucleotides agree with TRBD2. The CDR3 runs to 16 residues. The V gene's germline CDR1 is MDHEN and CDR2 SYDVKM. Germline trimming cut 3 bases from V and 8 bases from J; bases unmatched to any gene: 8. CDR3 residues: CASSFQTSGSGDEQFF. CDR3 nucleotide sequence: TGTGCCAGCAGTTTCCAGACTAGCGGGAGTGGGGATGAGCAGTTCTTC.

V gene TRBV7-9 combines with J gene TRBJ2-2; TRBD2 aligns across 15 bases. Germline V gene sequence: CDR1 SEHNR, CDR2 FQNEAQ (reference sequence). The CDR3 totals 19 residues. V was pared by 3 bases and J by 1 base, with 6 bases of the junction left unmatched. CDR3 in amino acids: CASSFWTSGRDLNTGELFF. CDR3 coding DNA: TGTGCCAGCAGCTTCTGGACTAGCGGGAGGGACCTGAACACCGGGGAGCTGTTTTTT.

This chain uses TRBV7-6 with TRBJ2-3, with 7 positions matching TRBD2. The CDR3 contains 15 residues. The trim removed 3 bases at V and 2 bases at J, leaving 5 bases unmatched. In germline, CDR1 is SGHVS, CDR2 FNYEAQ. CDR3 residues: CASSLGGGPTDTQYF. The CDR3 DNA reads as TGTGCCAGCAGCTTGGGGGGAGGGCCCACAGATACGCAGTATTTT.

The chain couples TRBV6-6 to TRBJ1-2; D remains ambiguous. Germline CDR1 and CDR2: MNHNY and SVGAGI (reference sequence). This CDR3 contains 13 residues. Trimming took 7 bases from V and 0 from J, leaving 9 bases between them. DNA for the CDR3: TGTGCCAGCACCCTACTAGCTAACTATGGCTACACCTTC. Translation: CASTLLANYGYTF.

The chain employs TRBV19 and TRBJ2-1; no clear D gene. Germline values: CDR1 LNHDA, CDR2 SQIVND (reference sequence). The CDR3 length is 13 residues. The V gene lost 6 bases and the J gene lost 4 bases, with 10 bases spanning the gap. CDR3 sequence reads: CASRESSYNEQFF. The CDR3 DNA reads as TGTGCCAGTAGAGAGTCTAGTTACAATGAGCAGTTCTTC.

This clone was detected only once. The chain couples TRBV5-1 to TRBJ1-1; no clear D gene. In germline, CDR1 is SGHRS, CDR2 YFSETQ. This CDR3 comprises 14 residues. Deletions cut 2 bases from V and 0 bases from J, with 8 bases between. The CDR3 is CASSFLSMNTEAFF. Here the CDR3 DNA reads TGCGCCAGCAGCTTTCTGAGCATGAACACTGAAGCTTTCTTT.

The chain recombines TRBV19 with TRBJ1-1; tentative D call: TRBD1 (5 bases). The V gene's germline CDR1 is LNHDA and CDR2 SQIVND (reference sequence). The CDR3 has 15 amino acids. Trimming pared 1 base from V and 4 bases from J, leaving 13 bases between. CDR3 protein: CASSIVGQGGTEAFF. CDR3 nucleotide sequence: TGTGCCAGTAGTATAGTCGGGCAGGGTGGCACTGAAGCTTTCTTT.

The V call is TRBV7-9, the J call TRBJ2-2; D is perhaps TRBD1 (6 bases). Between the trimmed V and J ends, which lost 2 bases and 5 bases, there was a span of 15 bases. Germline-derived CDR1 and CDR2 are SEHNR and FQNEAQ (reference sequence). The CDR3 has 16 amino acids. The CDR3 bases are TGTGCCAGCAGCTTAAAAGGTTGGCAGGGGACCGGGGAGCTGTTTTTT. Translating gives CASSLKGWQGTGELFF. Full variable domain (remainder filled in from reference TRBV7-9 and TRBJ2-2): DTGVSQNPRHKITKRGQNVTFRCDPISEHNRLYWYRQTLGQGPEFLTYFQNEAQLEKSRLLSDRFSAERPKGSFSTLEIQRTEQGDSAMYLCASSLKGWQGTGELFFGEGSRLTVL.

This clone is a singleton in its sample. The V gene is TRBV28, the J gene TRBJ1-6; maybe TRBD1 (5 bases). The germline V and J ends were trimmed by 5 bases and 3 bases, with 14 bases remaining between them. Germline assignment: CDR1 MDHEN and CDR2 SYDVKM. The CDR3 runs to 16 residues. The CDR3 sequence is CASSPRDYDYNSPLHF. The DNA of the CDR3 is TGTGCCAGCAGTCCCAGGGACTATGACTATAATTCACCCCTCCACTTT.

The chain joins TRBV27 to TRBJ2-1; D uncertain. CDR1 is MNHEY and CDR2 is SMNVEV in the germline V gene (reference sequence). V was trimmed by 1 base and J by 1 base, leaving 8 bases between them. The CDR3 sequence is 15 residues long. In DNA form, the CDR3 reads TGTGCCAGCAGTTTATTGGGCTTTTCCTACAATGAGCAGTTCTTC. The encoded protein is CASSLLGFSYNEQFF.

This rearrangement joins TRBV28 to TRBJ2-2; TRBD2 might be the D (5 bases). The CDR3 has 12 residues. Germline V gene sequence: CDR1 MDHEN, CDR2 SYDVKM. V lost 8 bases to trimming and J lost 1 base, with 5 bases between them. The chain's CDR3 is CASGLNTGELFF. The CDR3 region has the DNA TGTGCCAGCGGACTGAACACCGGGGAGCTGTTTTTT.

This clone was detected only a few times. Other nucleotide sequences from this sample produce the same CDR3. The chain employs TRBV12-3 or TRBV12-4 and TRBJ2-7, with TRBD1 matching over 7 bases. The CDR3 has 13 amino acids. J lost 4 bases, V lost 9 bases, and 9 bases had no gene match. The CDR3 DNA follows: TGTGCCAGTAGGGCAGGGGGAAGTTACGAGCAGTACTTC. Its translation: CASRAGGSYEQYF.

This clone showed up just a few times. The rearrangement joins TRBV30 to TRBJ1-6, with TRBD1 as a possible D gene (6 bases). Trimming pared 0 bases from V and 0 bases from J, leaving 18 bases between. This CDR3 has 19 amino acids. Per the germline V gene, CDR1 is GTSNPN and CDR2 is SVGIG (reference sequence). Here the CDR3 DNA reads TGTGCCTGGAGTGTACGGGCAGGGGCCACGAGCTCCTATAATTCACCCCTCCACTTT. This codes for CAWSVRAGATSSYNSPLHF.

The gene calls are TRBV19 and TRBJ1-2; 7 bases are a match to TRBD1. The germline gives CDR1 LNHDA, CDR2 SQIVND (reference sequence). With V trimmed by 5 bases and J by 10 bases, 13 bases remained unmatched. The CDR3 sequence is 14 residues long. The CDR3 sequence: CASSPWDSPFAYTF. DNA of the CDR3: TGTGCCAGTAGTCCCTGGGACAGTCCATTTGCCTACACCTTC.

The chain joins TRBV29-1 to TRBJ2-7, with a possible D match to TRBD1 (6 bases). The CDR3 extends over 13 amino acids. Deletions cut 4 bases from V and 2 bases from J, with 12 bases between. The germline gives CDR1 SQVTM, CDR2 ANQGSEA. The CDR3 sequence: CSVAPGHPYEQYF. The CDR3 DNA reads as TGCAGCGTTGCCCCGGGACACCCCTACGAGCAGTACTTC.

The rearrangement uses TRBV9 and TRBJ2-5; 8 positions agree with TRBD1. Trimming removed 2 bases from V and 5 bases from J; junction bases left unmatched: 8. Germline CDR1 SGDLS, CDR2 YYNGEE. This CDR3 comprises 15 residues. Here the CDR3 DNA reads TGTGCCAGCAGCGTTCCACAGGGGGGAGTCGAGACCCAGTACTTC. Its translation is CASSVPQGGVETQYF. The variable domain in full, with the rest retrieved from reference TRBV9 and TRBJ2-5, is DSGVTQTPKHLITATGQRVTLRCSPRSGDLSVYWYQQSLDQGLQFLIQYYNGEERAKGNILERFSAQQFPDLHSELNLSSLELGDSALYFCASSVPQGGVETQYFGPGTRLLVL.

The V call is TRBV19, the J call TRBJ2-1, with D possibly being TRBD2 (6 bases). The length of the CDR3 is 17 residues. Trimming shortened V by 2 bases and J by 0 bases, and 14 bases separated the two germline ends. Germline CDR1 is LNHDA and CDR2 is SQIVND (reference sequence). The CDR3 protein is CASSIILGRDSYNEQFF. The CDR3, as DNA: TGTGCCAGTAGTATAATATTAGGGCGGGACTCCTACAATGAGCAGTTCTTC.

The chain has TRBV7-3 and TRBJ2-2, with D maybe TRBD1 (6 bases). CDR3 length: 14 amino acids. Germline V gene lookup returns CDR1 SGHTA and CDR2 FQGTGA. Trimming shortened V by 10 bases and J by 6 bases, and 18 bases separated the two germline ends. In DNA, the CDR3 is TGTGCCACCAACCCACAGCCAGGGGCCGGGGAGCTGTTTTTT. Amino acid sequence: CATNPQPGAGELFF.